These 25 T cell receptor beta chains came from one sample sequenced in a study of cytomegalovirus exposure and HLA in healthy donors listed by TCRdb under 2017. Libraries were built with the immunoSEQ multiplex PCR assay. For the multiplex PCR, a mixture combining 60 forward primers for TCR Vbeta segments and 13 reverse primers for TCR Jbeta segments was used. The clones in this table, taken by TCRdb from immuneACCESS, are in-frame only. Not every clone is retained; where verified, under half of the shortfall comes from an unresolved V gene, and the cause of the rest is unknown. This sample's table has entries for 30,000 to 50,000 clones. In total, the top ten clones hold 3.2% of the sample. Sequencing was carried out using PBMCs. These receptors all stem from a woman in her thirties in good health and CMV-seropositive.

The chain has TRBV7-2 and TRBJ2-4; TRBD2 matches 10 bases. V dropped 1 base and J dropped 6; count of bases not matched to a gene: 12. CDR1 SGHTA and CDR2 FQGNSA come from the germline V gene. The length of the CDR3 is 18 residues. The CDR3 here is CASSLGVSGGAVLNIQYF. The DNA of the CDR3 is TGTGCCAGCAGCTTAGGAGTGAGCGGGGGGGCGGTTTTAAACATTCAGTACTTC.

Worth noting for this clone: At one boundary the junction diverges from the germline segment, which might be a read error. The chain is built from TRBV18 and TRBJ2-7; D gene unclear. The germline V gene has CDR1 KGHSH and CDR2 LQKENI. The CDR3 loop spans 15 amino acids. Here the CDR3 reads CASSSSPGRSSEQYF. DNA for the CDR3: TGTGCCAGCTCCTCAAGTCCTGGCAGGTCCTCCGAGCAGTACTTC.

The chain has TRBV12-5 and TRBJ1-5, with no clear D. With 8 bases removed from V and 0 bases from J, the gap between germline ends came to 11 bases. Germline CDR1 and CDR2: LGHNT and FRNRAP. The CDR3 loop spans 14 amino acids. The DNA of the CDR3 is TGTGCTAGTACGGGAGACTATAGCAATCAGCCCCAGCATTTT. Amino acids: CASTGDYSNQPQHF.

The chain links TRBV6-6 to TRBJ1-4; 9 nucleotides agree with TRBD1. Looked up from germline, CDR1 is MNHNY and CDR2 is SVGAGI (reference sequence). V gave up 7 bases and J gave up 4 bases; unmatched junction bases: 7. CDR3 size: 15 residues. The CDR3 bases are TGTGCCAGCAACTTCAGACAGGGGGTTAATGAAAAACTGTTTTTT. This encodes CASNFRQGVNEKLFF.

The V call is TRBV14, the J call TRBJ1-6; perhaps TRBD1 as D (6 bases). The CDR3 has 15 amino acids. V lost 4 bases and J lost 7, with 14 bases in between. Germline V gives CDR1 SGHDN, CDR2 FVKESK. Here the CDR3 DNA reads TGTGCCAGCAGCCTAACAGGGTTGAGCAATTCACCCCTCCACTTT. Translation gives CASSLTGLSNSPLHF.

J is TRBJ2-5 and V is TRBV29-1; TRBD2 matches at 7 bases. With V trimmed by 4 bases and J by 7 bases, 9 bases remained unmatched. The CDR3 is 13 residues long. Germline CDR1 SQVTM, CDR2 ANQGSEA. This CDR3 is CSVAPRGSVTQYF. CDR3 DNA sequence: TGCAGCGTTGCACCGCGGGGGTCGGTGACCCAGTACTTC. The whole variable domain, remainder taken from reference TRBV29-1 and TRBJ2-5, is SAVISQKPSRDICQRGTSLTIQCQVDSQVTMMFWYRQQPGQSLTLIATANQGSEATYESGFVIDKFPISRPNLTFSTLTVSNMSPEDSSIYLCSVAPRGSVTQYFGPGTRLLVL.

The chain joins TRBV5-4 to TRBJ1-2, with D possibly TRBD1 on 6 matching bases. Trimming stripped 0 bases from V and 3 bases from J, with 9 bases between. This CDR3 has 14 amino acids. From germline, CDR1 is SGHNT and CDR2 YYREEE (reference sequence). CDR3 bases: TGTGCCAGCAGCTTGGGACAGGCCTACTATGGCTACACCTTC. Residues: CASSLGQAYYGYTF.

The J gene is TRBJ2-7, the V gene TRBV6-1, with D unclear. V lost 4 bases, J lost 0 bases, and 13 bases lay in between. This CDR3 comprises 15 residues. Germline CDR1 reads MNHNS; CDR2 reads SASEGT. CDR3: CASSGLSRSSYEQYF. CDR3 in DNA: TGTGCCAGCAGTGGACTTAGCCGGAGCTCCTACGAGCAGTACTTC.

The rearrangement links TRBV11-2 to TRBJ1-2; TRBD1 matches 8 bases. The V and J ends lost 5 bases and 4 bases, in that order; junction bases with no gene match: 9. The CDR3 runs to 15 residues. The V gene's germline CDR1 is SGHAT and CDR2 FQNNGV. The DNA for the CDR3 is TGTGCCAGCAGCCTAACGCAGGGGGCCGGCTATGGCTACACCTTC. It translates to CASSLTQGAGYGYTF.

The J gene is TRBJ1-3, the V gene TRBV29-1, with 9 bases that match TRBD1. The CDR3 consists of 13 residues. With V trimmed by 6 bases and J by 3 bases, 3 bases remained unmatched. Germline V gene lookup returns CDR1 SQVTM and CDR2 ANQGSEA. The CDR3 here is CSVDRGNGNTIYF. CDR3 bases: TGCAGCGTAGACAGGGGGAATGGAAACACCATATATTTT. The full variable domain, in which reference TRBV29-1 and TRBJ1-3 provide the parts outside the CDR3, is SAVISQKPSRDICQRGTSLTIQCQVDSQVTMMFWYRQQPGQSLTLIATANQGSEATYESGFVIDKFPISRPNLTFSTLTVSNMSPEDSSIYLCSVDRGNGNTIYFGEGSWLTVV.

This chain connects TRBV19 to TRBJ2-1; the D gene is possibly TRBD2 (7 bases). The length of the CDR3 is 16 residues. V was pared by 3 bases and J by 5 bases, with 17 bases between. Germline CDR1 is LNHDA and CDR2 is SQIVND (reference sequence). This chain's CDR3 is CASSIVGAGAHNEQFF. The CDR3 region has the DNA TGTGCCAGTAGTATTGTTGGGGCGGGGGCCCACAATGAGCAGTTCTTC.

V and J are TRBV7-8 and TRBJ2-5; 7 nucleotides line up with TRBD2. With 5 bases clipped from V and 2 bases from J, the junction kept 5 bases outside the gene matches. CDR3 size: 14 residues. The germline CDR1 and CDR2 sequences are SGHVS and FQNEAQ. The CDR3 region has the DNA TGTGCCAGCAGCGGCCGGACTAGTCAAGAGACCCAGTACTTC. Translating gives CASSGRTSQETQYF.

This sequence joins TRBV7-2 and TRBJ1-1; no firm D call. Looked up from germline, CDR1 is SGHTA and CDR2 is FQGNSA. The CDR3 is made up of 15 amino acids. Trimming pared 3 bases from V and 0 bases from J, leaving 11 bases between. CDR3 nucleotides: TGTGCCAGCAGCTTTCCCCGGGGAATGAACACTGAAGCTTTCTTT. It specifies CASSFPRGMNTEAFF.

V gene TRBV5-1 combines with J gene TRBJ1-2; 7 bases align to TRBD1. The CDR3 consists of 14 residues. With 3 bases clipped from V and 6 bases from J, the junction kept 8 bases outside the gene matches. CDR1 and CDR2 (germline): SGHRS, YFSETQ. The CDR3 DNA follows: TGCGCCAGCAGCTACCTGACAGGGATCGATGGCTACACCTTC. Translation gives CASSYLTGIDGYTF.

This sequence joins TRBV2 and TRBJ1-5; D might be TRBD1 (5 bases). Germline lookup yields CDR1 SNHLY and CDR2 FYNNEI. V lost 3 bases, J lost 3 bases, and 12 bases lay in between. This CDR3 contains 15 residues. The CDR3 region has the DNA TGTGCCAGCAGTGATAGGGGCAAAACCAATCAGCCCCAGCATTTT. Protein sequence: CASSDRGKTNQPQHF.

The CDR3 DNA reads as TGTGCCAGCAGGAGTGGGGAGCCGCAGGAGACCCAGTACTTC. As protein: CASRSGEPQETQYF. The chain has TRBV6-1 and TRBJ2-5; perhaps TRBD2 as D (5 bases). V was shortened by 6 bases and J by 5 bases, with 16 bases between the two germline ends. The V gene's germline CDR1 is MNHNS and CDR2 SASEGT. The CDR3 sequence is 14 residues long.

The rearrangement joins TRBV19 to TRBJ1-2, with D perhaps matching TRBD1 (6 bases). Germline V gene sequence: CDR1 LNHDA, CDR2 SQIVND (reference sequence). The V gene lost 3 bases and the J gene lost 4 bases, with 9 bases spanning the gap. This CDR3 spans 13 amino acids. In DNA, the CDR3 is TGTGCCAGTAGTATTCGGACAGCCTATGGCTACACCTTC. Amino acids: CASSIRTAYGYTF. Variable domain in full (rest from reference TRBV19 and TRBJ1-2): DGGITQSPKYLFRKEGQNVTLSCEQNLNHDAMYWYRQDPGQGLRLIYYSQIVNDFQKGDIAEGYSVSREKKESFPLTVTSAQKNPTAFYLCASSIRTAYGYTFGSGTRLTVV.

By frequency, this clone registers large. The V gene is TRBV11-1, the J gene TRBJ2-3, with D unclear. The germline V gene has CDR1 SGHAT and CDR2 FQDESV (reference sequence). V shed 1 base and J shed 9 bases, with 14 bases lying between them. This CDR3 is built from 14 residues. The CDR3 here is CASSLVTPERTQYF. CDR3 nucleotide sequence: TGTGCCAGCAGCTTAGTAACACCGGAGAGAACGCAGTATTTT. Full variable domain (remainder filled in from reference TRBV11-1 and TRBJ2-3): EAEVAQSPRYKITEKSQAVAFWCDPISGHATLYWYRQILGQGPELLVQFQDESVVDDSQLPKDRFSAERLKGVDSTLKIQPAELGDSAMYLCASSLVTPERTQYFGPGTRLTVL.

The rearrangement links TRBV28 to TRBJ1-4; 9 bases match TRBD1. CDR1 is MDHEN, CDR2 SYDVKM, per germline. Unmatched junction bases numbered 12, after V lost 5 bases and J lost 8 bases. The CDR3 totals 16 residues. The CDR3 sequence is CASSLGQGGGYEKLFF. CDR3 bases: TGTGCCAGCAGTCTGGGACAGGGAGGCGGATACGAAAAACTGTTTTTT.

V usage is TRBV6-5 and J usage is TRBJ2-5, with 9 nucleotides matching TRBD1. This CDR3 has 15 residues. Trimming took 7 bases from V and 5 from J; bases not matched to a gene: 11. Germline assignment: CDR1 MNHEY and CDR2 SVGAGI. The CDR3 loop is CASNPTGGRSETQYF. DNA for the CDR3: TGTGCCAGCAACCCGACAGGGGGTCGTTCGGAGACCCAGTACTTC.

The chain recombines TRBV30 with TRBJ1-5, with D tentatively TRBD1 (6 bases). The CDR3 sequence is 14 residues long. The V gene's germline CDR1 is GTSNPN and CDR2 SVGIG (reference sequence). The V gene lost 2 bases and the J gene lost 6 bases, with 14 bases spanning the gap. CDR3 coding DNA: TGTGCCTGGAGTCCCGGAACAGGGACTCAGCCCCAGCATTTT. It specifies CAWSPGTGTQPQHF.

The chain links TRBV6-5 to TRBJ1-5, with 8 bases that match TRBD1. Germline V gene sequence: CDR1 MNHEY, CDR2 SVGAGI. The CDR3 has 13 amino acids. Germline trimming cut 4 bases from V and 4 bases from J; bases unmatched to any gene: 0. CDR3 sequence: CASSWTGNQPQHF. The CDR3 DNA follows: TGTGCCAGCAGTTGGACAGGGAATCAGCCCCAGCATTTT.

The gene calls are TRBV19 and TRBJ1-4; TRBD1 matches 7 bases. The CDR3 is made up of 14 amino acids. The V segment lost 1 base and the J segment 6 bases; nucleotides outside the gene matches: 2. Germline loops: CDR1 LNHDA, CDR2 SQIVND (reference sequence). CDR3 bases: TGTGCCAGTAGTATAGTACAGGGGTATGAAAAACTGTTTTTT. Protein product: CASSIVQGYEKLFF.

This chain joins TRBV28 and TRBJ2-7, with TRBD1 identical over 7 bases. This CDR3 has 15 residues. CDR1 and CDR2 from the germline V gene are MDHEN and SYDVKM. The ends lost 4 bases at V and 3 bases at J; junction bases unmatched: 9. The CDR3 here is CASSSPRGRNYEQYF. The DNA of the CDR3 is TGTGCCAGCAGTTCCCCTAGGGGGCGGAACTACGAGCAGTACTTC.

This rearrangement joins TRBV4-2 to TRBJ2-5, with no clear D. The V end was cut by 1 base, the J end by 2 bases, with 11 bases between. CDR3 length: 15 amino acids. Germline CDR1 and CDR2: LGHNA and YNFKEQ. The DNA for the CDR3 is TGTGCCAGCAGCCAAGCGACCGCGGAGCAAGAGACCCAGTACTTC. Protein product: CASSQATAEQETQYF.